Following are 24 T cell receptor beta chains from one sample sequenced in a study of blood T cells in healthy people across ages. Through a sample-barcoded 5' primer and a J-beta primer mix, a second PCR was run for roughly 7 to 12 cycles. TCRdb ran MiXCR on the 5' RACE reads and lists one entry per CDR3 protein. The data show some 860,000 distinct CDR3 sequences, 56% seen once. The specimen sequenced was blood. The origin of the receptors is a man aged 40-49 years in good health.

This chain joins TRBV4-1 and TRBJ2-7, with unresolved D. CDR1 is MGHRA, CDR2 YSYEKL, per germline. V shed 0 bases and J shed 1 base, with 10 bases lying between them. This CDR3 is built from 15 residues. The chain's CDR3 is CASSQDRYRSYEQYF. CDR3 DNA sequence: TGCGCCAGCAGCCAAGATCGATACCGGTCCTACGAGCAGTACTTC.

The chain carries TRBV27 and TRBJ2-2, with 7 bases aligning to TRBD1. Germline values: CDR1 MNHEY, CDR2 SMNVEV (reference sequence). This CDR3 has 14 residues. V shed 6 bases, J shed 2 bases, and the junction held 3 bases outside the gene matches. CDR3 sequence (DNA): TGTGCCAGCAGGGGGACAGTTAACACCGGGGAGCTGTTTTTT. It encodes CASRGTVNTGELFF.

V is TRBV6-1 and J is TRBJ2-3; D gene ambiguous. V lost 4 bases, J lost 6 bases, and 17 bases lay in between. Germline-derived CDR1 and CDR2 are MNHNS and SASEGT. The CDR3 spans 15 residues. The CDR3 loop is CASSGLRGRMDTQYF. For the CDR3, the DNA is TGTGCCAGCAGTGGACTCCGCGGCCGGATGGATACGCAGTATTTT.

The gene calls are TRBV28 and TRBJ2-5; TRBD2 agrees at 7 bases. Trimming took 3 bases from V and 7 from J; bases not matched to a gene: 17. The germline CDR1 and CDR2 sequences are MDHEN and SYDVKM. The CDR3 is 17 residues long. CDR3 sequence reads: CASSFYPRGGSLGTQYF. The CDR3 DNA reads TGTGCCAGCAGTTTTTACCCGAGGGGCGGGAGTCTTGGGACCCAGTACTTC.

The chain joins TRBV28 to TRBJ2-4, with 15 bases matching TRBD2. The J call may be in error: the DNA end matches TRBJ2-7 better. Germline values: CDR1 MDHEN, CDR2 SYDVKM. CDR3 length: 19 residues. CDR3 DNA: TGTGCCAGCAGTGCTAGGTCGGGACTAGCGGGAGGAACGACCTACGAGCAGTACTTC. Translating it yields CASSARSGLAGGTTYEQYF.

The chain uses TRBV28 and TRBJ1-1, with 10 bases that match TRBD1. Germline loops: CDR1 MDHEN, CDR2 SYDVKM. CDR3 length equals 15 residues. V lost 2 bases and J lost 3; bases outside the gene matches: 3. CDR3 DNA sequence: TGTGCCAGCAGTTTAGACAGGGGGCCGGACACTGAAGCTTTCTTT. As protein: CASSLDRGPDTEAFF.

This CDR3 is CASSPSGGVTGNTIYF. DNA for the CDR3: TGTGCCAGCAGCCCATCAGGGGGGGTGACTGGAAACACCATATATTTT. The rearrangement uses TRBV9 and TRBJ1-3; 7 nucleotides align to TRBD1. J gave up 2 bases and V 4 bases, and 9 bases lay outside the gene matches. CDR3 length equals 16 residues. Germline CDR1 and CDR2: SGDLS and YYNGEE. The whole variable domain, remainder taken from reference TRBV9 and TRBJ1-3, is DSGVTQTPKHLITATGQRVTLRCSPRSGDLSVYWYQQSLDQGLQFLIQYYNGEERAKGNILERFSAQQFPDLHSELNLSSLELGDSALYFCASSPSGGVTGNTIYFGEGSWLTVV.

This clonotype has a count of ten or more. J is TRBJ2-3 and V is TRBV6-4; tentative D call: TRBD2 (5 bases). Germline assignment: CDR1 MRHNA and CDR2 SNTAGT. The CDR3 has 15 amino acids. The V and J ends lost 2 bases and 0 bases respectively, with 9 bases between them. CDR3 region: CASSDRETSTDTQYF. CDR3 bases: TGTGCCAGCAGTGACCGGGAAACTAGCACAGATACGCAGTATTTT.

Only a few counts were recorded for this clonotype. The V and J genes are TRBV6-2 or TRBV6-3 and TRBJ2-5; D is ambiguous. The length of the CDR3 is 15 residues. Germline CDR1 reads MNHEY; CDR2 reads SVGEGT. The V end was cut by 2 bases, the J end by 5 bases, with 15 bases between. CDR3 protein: CASSYLVLFGETQYF. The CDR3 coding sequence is TGTGCCAGCAGTTACCTGGTGCTCTTCGGGGAGACCCAGTACTTC.

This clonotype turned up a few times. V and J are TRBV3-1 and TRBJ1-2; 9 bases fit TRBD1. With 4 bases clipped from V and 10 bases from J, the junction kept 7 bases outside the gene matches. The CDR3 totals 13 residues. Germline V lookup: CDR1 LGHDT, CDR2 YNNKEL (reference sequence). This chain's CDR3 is CASSRTGEFNYTF. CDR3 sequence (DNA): TGTGCCAGCAGCCGGACAGGGGAGTTTAACTACACCTTC.

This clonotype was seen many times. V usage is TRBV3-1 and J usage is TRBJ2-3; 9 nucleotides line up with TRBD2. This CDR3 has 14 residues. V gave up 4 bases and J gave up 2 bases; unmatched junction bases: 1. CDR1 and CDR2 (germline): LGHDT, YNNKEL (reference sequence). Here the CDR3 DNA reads TGTGCCAGCAGCCCGGGACTAGCCACAGATACGCAGTATTTT. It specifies CASSPGLATDTQYF.

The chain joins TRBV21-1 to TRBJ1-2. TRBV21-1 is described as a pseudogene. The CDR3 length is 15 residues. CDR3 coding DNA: TGTGCCTCCAAGGAGGGAAGACAGCGTAACTATGGCTACACCTTC. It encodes CASKEGRQRNYGYTF.

CDR3 loop: CASSGLSTNYGYTF. The DNA for the CDR3 is TGTGCCAGCAGTGGGCTTTCTACTAACTATGGCTACACCTTC. The gene calls are TRBV6-6 and TRBJ1-2; no clear D gene. CDR1 and CDR2 from the germline V gene are MNHNY and SVGAGI (reference sequence). The CDR3 spans 14 residues. V lost 5 bases to trimming and J lost 0 bases, with 10 bases between them.

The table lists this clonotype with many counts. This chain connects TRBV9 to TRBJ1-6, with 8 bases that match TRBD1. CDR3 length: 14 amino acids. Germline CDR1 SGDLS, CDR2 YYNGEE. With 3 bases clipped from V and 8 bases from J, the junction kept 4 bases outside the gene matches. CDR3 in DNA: TGTGCCAGCAGCGAGGGACAGGAGGATTCACCCCTCCACTTT. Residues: CASSEGQEDSPLHF.

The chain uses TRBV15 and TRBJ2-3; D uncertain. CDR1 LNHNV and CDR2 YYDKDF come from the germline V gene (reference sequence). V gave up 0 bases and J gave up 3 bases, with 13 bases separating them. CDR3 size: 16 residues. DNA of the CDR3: TGTGCCACCAGCAGAGAATTATCGGGTCTGACAGATACGCAGTATTTT. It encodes CATSRELSGLTDTQYF.

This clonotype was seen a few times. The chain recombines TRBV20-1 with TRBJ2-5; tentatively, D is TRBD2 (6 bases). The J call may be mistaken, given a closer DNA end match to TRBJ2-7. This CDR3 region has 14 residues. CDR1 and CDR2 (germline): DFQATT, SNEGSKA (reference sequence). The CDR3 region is CSAPVGTEPYEQYF. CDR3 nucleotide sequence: TGCAGTGCCCCCGTCGGGACTGAGCCCTACGAGCAGTACTTC.

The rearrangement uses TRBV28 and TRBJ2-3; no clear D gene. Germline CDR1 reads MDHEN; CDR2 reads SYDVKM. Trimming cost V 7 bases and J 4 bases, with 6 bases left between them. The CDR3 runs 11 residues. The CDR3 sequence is CASKSADTQYF. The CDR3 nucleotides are TGTGCCAGCAAGTCCGCAGATACGCAGTATTTT. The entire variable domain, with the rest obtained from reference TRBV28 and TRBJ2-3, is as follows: DVKVTQSSRYLVKRTGEKVFLECVQDMDHENMFWYRQDPGLGLRLIYFSYDVKMKEKGDIPEGYSVSREKKERFSLILESASTNQTSMYLCASKSADTQYFGPGTRLTVL.

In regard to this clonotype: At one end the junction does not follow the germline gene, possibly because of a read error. CDR3 nucleotides: TGTGCCAGCAGCGTAACCGACGCCACAGATACGCAGTATTTT. Translating it yields CASSVTDATDTQYF. J is TRBJ2-3 and V is TRBV5-1; D gene ambiguous. This CDR3 has 14 residues. The V gene's germline CDR1 is SGHRS and CDR2 YFSETQ.

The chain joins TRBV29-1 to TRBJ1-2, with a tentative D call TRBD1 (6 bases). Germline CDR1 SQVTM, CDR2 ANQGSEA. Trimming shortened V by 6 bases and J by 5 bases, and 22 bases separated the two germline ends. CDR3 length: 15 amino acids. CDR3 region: CSVVGGSGAVYGYTF. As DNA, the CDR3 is TGCAGCGTGGTAGGGGGGTCCGGGGCCGTATATGGCTACACCTTC.

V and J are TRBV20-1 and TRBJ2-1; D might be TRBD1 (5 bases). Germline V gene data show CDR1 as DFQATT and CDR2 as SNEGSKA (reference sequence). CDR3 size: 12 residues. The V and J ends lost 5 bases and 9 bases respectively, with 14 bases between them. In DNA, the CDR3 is TGCAGTGCTTACCAGGGTAAAAGTGAGCAGTTCTTC. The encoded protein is CSAYQGKSEQFF.

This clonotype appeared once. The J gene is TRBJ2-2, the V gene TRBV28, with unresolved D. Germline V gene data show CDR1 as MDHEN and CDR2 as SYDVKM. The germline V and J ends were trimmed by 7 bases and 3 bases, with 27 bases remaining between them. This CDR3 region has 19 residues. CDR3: CASTSPADRREGDTGELFF. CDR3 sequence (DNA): TGTGCCAGCACTTCACCTGCGGACCGAAGGGAAGGAGACACCGGGGAGCTGTTTTTT.

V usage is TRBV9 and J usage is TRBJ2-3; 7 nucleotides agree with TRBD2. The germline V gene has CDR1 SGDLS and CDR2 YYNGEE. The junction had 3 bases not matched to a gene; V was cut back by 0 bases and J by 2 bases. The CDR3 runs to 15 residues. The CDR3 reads CASSVGGSATDTQYF. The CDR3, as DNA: TGTGCCAGCAGCGTAGGCGGGAGTGCCACAGATACGCAGTATTTT. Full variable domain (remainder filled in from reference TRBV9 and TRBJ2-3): DSGVTQTPKHLITATGQRVTLRCSPRSGDLSVYWYQQSLDQGLQFLIQYYNGEERAKGNILERFSAQQFPDLHSELNLSSLELGDSALYFCASSVGGSATDTQYFGPGTRLTVL.

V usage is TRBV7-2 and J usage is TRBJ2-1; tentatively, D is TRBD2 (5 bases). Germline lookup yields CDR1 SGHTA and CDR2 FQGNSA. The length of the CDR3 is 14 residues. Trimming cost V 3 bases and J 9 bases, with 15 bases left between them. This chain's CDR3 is CASSLTHGVGEQFF. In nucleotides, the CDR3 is TGTGCCAGCAGCTTGACCCACGGGGTTGGTGAGCAGTTCTTC.

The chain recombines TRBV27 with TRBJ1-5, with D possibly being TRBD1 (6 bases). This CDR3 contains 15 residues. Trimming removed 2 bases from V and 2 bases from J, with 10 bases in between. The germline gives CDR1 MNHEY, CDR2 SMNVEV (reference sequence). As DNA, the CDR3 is TGTGCCAGCAGTTTAGCACAGGGTGGCAATCAGCCCCAGCATTTT. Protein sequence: CASSLAQGGNQPQHF.